This T cell receptor (beta chain) was sequenced in a study of regulatory T cells in long-lasting Graves disease. Study findings and constraints: Persistent disease was characterized by preferential usage of TRBV28, TRBJ1-2 and TRBJ2-5. A reduction in accuracy may have resulted from the small sample size.

The time point: persistent/refractory GD, antithyroid drugs over 5 years with positive TRAb. PBMC-derived RNA was used for the TCR library. The patients were enrolled through endocrinology in Xi'an, China. Of note for this clonotype: The antigen is not known. This may come from a read error, since a much larger clone is one base off.

The TCR beta library used iRepertoire HTBI primers with Arm-PCR amplification of CDR3. TCRdb fed the multiplex PCR reads into MiXCR, producing one record per CDR3 protein. The sample lists fewer than 550,000 distinct CDR3 sequences; around a fifth were seen once. V dropped 1 base and J dropped 3 bases, with 9 bases sitting between them. This CDR3 spans 15 amino acids. The sample consisted of peripheral blood mononuclear cells (PBMCs), taken when the disease was refractory, from a patient treated with antithyroid drugs. This TCR was recovered from a female donor with Graves disease. The chain combines TRBV12-3 or TRBV12-4 with TRBJ2-2, with unresolved D. In DNA form, the CDR3 reads TGTGCCAGCAGTTTAGGGTCCCTGTACACCGGGGAGCTGTTTTTT. This encodes CASSLGSLYTGELFF.